Described below is a single T cell receptor (beta chain) sequence and its context. The data were obtained in a study of OX40 agonist ivuxolimab in advanced cancers. Profiling relied on immunoSEQ multiplex PCR, and the TCRdb table lists in-frame clones only, not all of them. Of some 70,000 clones detected, about nine tenths appear once; the ten largest clones hold approximately 3%. CDR1 is MNHEY, CDR2 SMNVEV, per germline (reference sequence). The trim removed 4 bases at V and 9 bases at J, leaving 9 bases unmatched. The CDR3 spans 16 residues. This sequence was found in an adult with an advanced solid tumor such as melanoma, head and neck, liver or kidney cancer. Material: CD4+ or CD8+ T cells sorted from blood, obtained in a trial of the OX40 agonist ivuxolimab. The chain uses TRBV27 and TRBJ2-1; 13 bases line up with TRBD2. The CDR3 loop is CASSSLTSGGAIEQFF. The CDR3 region has the DNA TGTGCCAGCAGTTCCCTAACTAGCGGGGGGGCGATTGAGCAGTTCTTC.